The rows below give T cell receptor beta chains drawn from one sample of a study of cytomegalovirus exposure and HLA in healthy donors. The data were produced by immunoSEQ multiplex PCR, yet TCRdb's version contains in-frame clones alone and is incomplete. The table has roughly 100,000 clones, around 80% seen once. Sequencing input: PBMCs. All receptors derive from a woman under 30 in good health and CMV-seropositive. Each CDR3 is given with its conserved first and last residue. Each record gives: J gene, V gene, clone size, D gene, CDR3 DNA, CDR3 protein. The D gene is left open where the match is weak. The size of a clone is reported for some rows only, either as once, few or many, or as a class for expanded clones.

TRBJ2-1 | TRBV9 | few | . | TGTGCCAGCAGCGTTGCGGTGGGTCAATCTCAGCAGTTCTTC | CASSVAVGQSQQFF
TRBJ2-7 | TRBV7-3 | . | TRBD2 | TGTGCCAGCAGCCCCAGTGGGAGGGACGAGCAGTACTTC | CASSPSGRDEQYF
TRBJ1-2 | TRBV5-1 | . | TRBD1 | TGCGCCAGCAGTTCAACCGGGACAGGGTATGGCTACACCTTC | CASSSTGTGYGYTF
TRBJ2-3 | TRBV7-3 | . | TRBD2 | TGTGCCAGCAGCTTACTAGCGGGGGGCACAGATACGCAGTATTTT | CASSLLAGGTDTQYF
TRBJ1-1 | TRBV2 | . | TRBD1 | TGTGCCAGCAGTGCCTCGCCGGACAGGGACACTGAAGCTTTCTTT | CASSASPDRDTEAFF
TRBJ2-1 | TRBV7-8 | . | TRBD1 | TGTGCCAGCAGCTCCCGGGACAGGGACTACAATGAGCAGTTCTTC | CASSSRDRDYNEQFF
TRBJ2-1 | TRBV15 | . | TRBD1 | TGTGCCACCAGCGTAAACAGGGGAAATGAGCAGTTCTTC | CATSVNRGNEQFF
TRBJ2-7 | TRBV7-9 | . | . | TGTGCCAGCAGCTTAGGCTCCAGCGAGCAGTACTTC | CASSLGSSEQYF
TRBJ2-2 | TRBV10-2 | . | TRBD2 | TGCGCCAGCAGTCAGCTAGCGGGGGATACCGGGGAGCTGTTTTTT | CASSQLAGDTGELFF
TRBJ1-1 | TRBV14 | . | . | TGTGCCAGCAGCAAAATCATGACAGGGAACACTGAAGCTTTCTTT | CASSKIMTGNTEAFF
TRBJ1-6 | TRBV9 | . | . | TGTGCCAGCAGCCTTGGGCAGAGCTCCTATAATTCACCCCTCCACTTT | CASSLGQSSYNSPLHF
TRBJ1-2 | TRBV11-2 | . | . | TGTGCCAGCAGCTTAGCCCAGGGGCTGACCGGGCGTGGCTACACCTTC | CASSLAQGLTGRGYTF
TRBJ2-1 | TRBV7-9 | . | . | TGTGCCAGCAGCGCGCAGGGGAATGAGCAGTTCTTC | CASSAQGNEQFF
TRBJ1-5 | TRBV28 | . | TRBD1 | TGTGCCAGCAGTGGGACAGGGGGGTCCAATCAGCCCCAGCATTTT | CASSGTGGSNQPQHF
TRBJ1-5 | TRBV11-3 | few | TRBD1 | TGTGCCAGCAGCCGATCGACAGGGAGTTATCAGCCCCAGCATTTT | CASSRSTGSYQPQHF